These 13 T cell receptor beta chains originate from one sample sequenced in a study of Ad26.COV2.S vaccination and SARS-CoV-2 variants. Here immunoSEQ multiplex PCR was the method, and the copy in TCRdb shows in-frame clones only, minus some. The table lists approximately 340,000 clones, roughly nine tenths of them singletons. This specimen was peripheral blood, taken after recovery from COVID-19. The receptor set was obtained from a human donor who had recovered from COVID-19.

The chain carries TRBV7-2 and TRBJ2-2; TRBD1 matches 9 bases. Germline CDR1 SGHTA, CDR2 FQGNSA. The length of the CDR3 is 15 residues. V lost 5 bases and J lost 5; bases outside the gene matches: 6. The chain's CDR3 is CASSIQGALTGELFF. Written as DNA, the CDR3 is TGTGCCAGCAGCATACAGGGGGCGCTTACCGGGGAGCTGTTTTTT.

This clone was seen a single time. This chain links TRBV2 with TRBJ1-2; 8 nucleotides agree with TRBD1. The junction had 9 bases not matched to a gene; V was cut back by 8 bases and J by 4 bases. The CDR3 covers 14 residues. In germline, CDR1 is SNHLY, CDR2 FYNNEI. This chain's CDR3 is CASLAGQAFYGYTF. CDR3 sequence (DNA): TGTGCCAGCCTTGCGGGACAGGCCTTCTATGGCTACACCTTC.

This chain's CDR3 is CASRSGQGYEQYF. DNA for the CDR3: TGTGCCAGCAGGAGTGGACAGGGCTACGAGCAGTACTTC. The V and J genes are TRBV2 and TRBJ2-7; 8 positions agree with TRBD1. The CDR3 is 13 residues long. Germline lookup yields CDR1 SNHLY and CDR2 FYNNEI. V lost 6 bases to trimming and J lost 3 bases; unmatched junction nucleotides: 4.

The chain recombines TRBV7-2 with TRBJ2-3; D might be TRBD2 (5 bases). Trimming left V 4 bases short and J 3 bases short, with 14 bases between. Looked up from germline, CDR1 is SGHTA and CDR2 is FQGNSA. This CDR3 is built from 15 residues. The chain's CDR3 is CASSSGRTGTDTQYF. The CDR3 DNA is TGTGCCAGCAGCTCCGGAAGAACGGGGACAGATACGCAGTATTTT.

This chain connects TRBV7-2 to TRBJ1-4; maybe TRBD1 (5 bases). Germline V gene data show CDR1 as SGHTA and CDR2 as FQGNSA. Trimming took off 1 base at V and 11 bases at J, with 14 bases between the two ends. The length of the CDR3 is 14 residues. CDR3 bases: TGTGCCAGCAGCTTAGAAGGGGAAGTGGCCAAACTGTTTTTT. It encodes CASSLEGEVAKLFF.

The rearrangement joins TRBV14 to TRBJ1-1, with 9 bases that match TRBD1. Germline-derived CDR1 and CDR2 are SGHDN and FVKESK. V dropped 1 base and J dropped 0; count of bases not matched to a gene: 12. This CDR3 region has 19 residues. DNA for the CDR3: TGTGCCAGCAGCCAAGCGTGGACAGGGGAGGCTCGTATGAACACTGAAGCTTTCTTT. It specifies CASSQAWTGEARMNTEAFF.

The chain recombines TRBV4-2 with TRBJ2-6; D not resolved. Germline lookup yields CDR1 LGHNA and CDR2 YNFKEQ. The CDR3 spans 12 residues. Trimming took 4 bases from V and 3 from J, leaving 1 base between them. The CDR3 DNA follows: TGTGCCAGCAGCCTTGGGGCCAACGTCCTGACTTTC. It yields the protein CASSLGANVLTF.

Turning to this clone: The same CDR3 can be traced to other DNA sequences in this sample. CDR3 DNA sequence: TGTGCCAGCAGCCGCACAGGGAACACTGAAGCTTTCTTT. Residues: CASSRTGNTEAFF. The rearrangement joins TRBV7-9 to TRBJ1-1; TRBD1 is a possible D gene (5 bases). CDR1 and CDR2 from the germline V gene are SEHNR and FQNEAQ (reference sequence). This CDR3 region has 13 residues. Deletions cut 5 bases from V and 1 base from J, with 8 bases between.

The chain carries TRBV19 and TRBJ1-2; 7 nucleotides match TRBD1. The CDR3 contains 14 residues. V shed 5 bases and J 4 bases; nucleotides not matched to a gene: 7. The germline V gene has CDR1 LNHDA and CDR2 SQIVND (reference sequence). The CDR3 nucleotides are TGTGCCAGTAGTGCCCGGGACAGCACCTATGGCTACACCTTC. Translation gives CASSARDSTYGYTF.

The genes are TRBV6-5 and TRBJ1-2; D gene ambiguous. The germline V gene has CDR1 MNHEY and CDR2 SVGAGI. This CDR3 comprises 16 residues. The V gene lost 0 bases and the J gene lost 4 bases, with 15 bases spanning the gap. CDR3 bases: TGTGCCAGCAGTTACTCGATGGGAGTCTTTGGCTATGGCTACACCTTC. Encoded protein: CASSYSMGVFGYGYTF.

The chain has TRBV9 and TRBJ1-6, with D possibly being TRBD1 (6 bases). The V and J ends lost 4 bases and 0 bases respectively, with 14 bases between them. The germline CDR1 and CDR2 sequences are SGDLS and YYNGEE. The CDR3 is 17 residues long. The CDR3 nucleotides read TGTGCCAGCAGCTCCCACAGGGACATCTCCTATAATTCACCCCTCCACTTT. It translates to CASSSHRDISYNSPLHF.

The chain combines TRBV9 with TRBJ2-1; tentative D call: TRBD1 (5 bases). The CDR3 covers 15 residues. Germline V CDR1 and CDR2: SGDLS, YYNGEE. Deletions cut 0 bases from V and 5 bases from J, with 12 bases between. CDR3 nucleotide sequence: TGTGCCAGCAGCGTAGCATCAGGGATACACAATGAGCAGTTCTTC. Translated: CASSVASGIHNEQFF.

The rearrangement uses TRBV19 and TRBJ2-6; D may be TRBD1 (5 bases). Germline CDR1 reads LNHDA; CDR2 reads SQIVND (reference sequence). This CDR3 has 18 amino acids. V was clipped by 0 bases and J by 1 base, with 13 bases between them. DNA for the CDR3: TGTGCCAGTAGTATAGATTTTGAAGGGGTTTCTGGGGCCAACGTCCTGACTTTC. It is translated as CASSIDFEGVSGANVLTF.